The 29 T cell receptor beta chains presented below share a single source sample, sequenced in a study of blood T cell repertoires in COVID-19. The protocol was immunoSEQ multiplex PCR, while the TCRdb copy is restricted to in-frame clones and leaves out a portion. Of 70,000 or so clones listed, under 95% are singletons. Material for sequencing was peripheral blood. The source of these receptors is a human donor in a cohort sampled during active COVID-19.

This sequence joins TRBV28 and TRBJ2-7; 8 bases align to TRBD1. Germline CDR1 and CDR2: MDHEN and SYDVKM. Trimming at V came to 5 bases and at J to 3 bases, leaving 6 bases not matched to a gene. The CDR3 runs to 14 residues. The CDR3 reads CASSPRDRSYEQYF. The CDR3 bases are TGTGCCAGCAGTCCGCGGGACAGGAGCTACGAGCAGTACTTC.

This chain uses TRBV28 with TRBJ1-6; 7 nucleotides align to TRBD1. Germline lookup yields CDR1 MDHEN and CDR2 SYDVKM. The CDR3 is 16 amino acids. Unmatched junction bases numbered 10, after V lost 5 bases and J lost 6 bases. The CDR3 DNA reads as TGTGCCAGCAGTACGGGACAGAGCCTTTTTAATTCACCCCTCCACTTT. It specifies CASSTGQSLFNSPLHF.

The V and J genes are TRBV19 and TRBJ2-7; 11 bases match TRBD2. V dropped 3 bases and J dropped 1; count of bases not matched to a gene: 8. The CDR3 runs 17 residues. The germline V gene has CDR1 LNHDA and CDR2 SQIVND (reference sequence). The CDR3 is CASSIVGLAGGSYEQYF. Here the CDR3 DNA reads TGTGCCAGTAGTATTGTGGGGCTAGCGGGAGGATCCTACGAGCAGTACTTC.

The sample holds a few counts of this clone. V and J are TRBV19 and TRBJ1-5; TRBD1 might be the D (6 bases). Germline V gene data show CDR1 as LNHDA and CDR2 as SQIVND (reference sequence). The CDR3 runs to 15 residues. Trimming stripped 4 bases from V and 2 bases from J, with 12 bases between. The CDR3 region is CASSTSGGGNQPQHF. CDR3 nucleotides: TGTGCCAGTAGTACATCGGGGGGCGGCAATCAGCCCCAGCATTTT.

The V gene is TRBV28, the J gene TRBJ2-3; 8 bases are a match to TRBD2. The V segment lost 6 bases and the J segment 8 bases; nucleotides outside the gene matches: 13. CDR3 length: 15 amino acids. CDR1 is MDHEN and CDR2 is SYDVKM in the germline V gene. CDR3 amino acids: CASSPPGGQGGTQYF. In DNA form, the CDR3 reads TGTGCCAGCAGCCCCCCGGGAGGGCAGGGCGGTACGCAGTATTTT.

V is TRBV2 and J is TRBJ1-1, with a tentative D call TRBD1 (5 bases). V lost 9 bases, J lost 0 bases, and 23 bases lay in between. CDR3 length: 17 residues. Germline lookup yields CDR1 SNHLY and CDR2 FYNNEI. CDR3 region: CARIAVGQGMMNTEAFF. The CDR3 coding sequence is TGTGCCAGAATAGCAGTAGGGCAGGGCATGATGAACACTGAAGCTTTCTTT.

The chain is built from TRBV3-1 (or the pseudogene TRBV3-2) and TRBJ2-1; D is unclear. This CDR3 has 12 amino acids. V lost 4 bases and J 6 bases, leaving 7 bases between the germline ends. CDR1 LGHDT and CDR2 YNNKEL come from the germline V gene (reference sequence). Here the CDR3 reads CASSPFFNEQFF. CDR3 DNA: TGTGCCAGCAGCCCTTTTTTCAATGAGCAGTTCTTC.

The chain links TRBV6-5 to TRBJ2-3; D perhaps matches TRBD2 (6 bases). CDR1 and CDR2 from the germline V gene are MNHEY and SVGAGI. The germline V and J ends were trimmed by 0 bases and 3 bases, with 10 bases remaining between them. The CDR3 runs to 15 residues. Here the CDR3 DNA reads TGTGCCAGCAGTTACTCGAGGCTAGCGACAGATACGCAGTATTTT. Its translation is CASSYSRLATDTQYF.

The rearrangement links TRBV19 to TRBJ2-2; D may be TRBD2 (6 bases). V lost 6 bases to trimming and J lost 5 bases, with 16 bases between them. The CDR3 totals 15 residues. Germline V CDR1 and CDR2: LNHDA, SQIVND (reference sequence). The CDR3 loop reads CASREGSAGTGELFF. The CDR3, as DNA: TGTGCCAGTAGAGAGGGCAGCGCGGGGACCGGGGAGCTGTTTTTT. Drawing the rest from reference TRBV19 and TRBJ2-2, the complete variable domain is DGGITQSPKYLFRKEGQNVTLSCEQNLNHDAMYWYRQDPGQGLRLIYYSQIVNDFQKGDIAEGYSVSREKKESFPLTVTSAQKNPTAFYLCASREGSAGTGELFFGEGSRLTVL.

V is TRBV10-2 and J is TRBJ2-3, with 8 nucleotides matching TRBD2. V was clipped by 4 bases and J by 4 bases; unmatched bases: 13. Germline V gene data show CDR1 as WSHSY and CDR2 as SAAADI. There are 17 residues in the CDR3. As DNA, the CDR3 is TGCGCCAGCAGTGCGCGTACAAGCGGGAGAGGCCCAGATACGCAGTATTTT. Protein product: CASSARTSGRGPDTQYF.

This clone was observed once. The genes are TRBV4-3 and TRBJ1-2; 8 positions agree with TRBD1. The CDR3 runs 15 residues. CDR1 is LGHNA, CDR2 YSLEER, per germline. The J segment lost 5 bases and the V segment lost 1 base, leaving 6 bases of the junction unmatched. The CDR3 DNA reads as TGCGCCAGCAGCCAAGGGGCAGGGGGCGGTTATGGCTACACCTTC. Translating it yields CASSQGAGGGYGYTF.

V is TRBV10-3 and J is TRBJ2-1, with TRBD1 matching 9 bases. The ends lost 2 bases at V and 8 bases at J; junction bases unmatched: 7. CDR3 length: 15 amino acids. CDR1 is ENHRY, CDR2 SYGVKD, per germline. The CDR3 is CAISESRTGVDEQFF. The CDR3 DNA sequence: TGTGCCATCAGTGAGAGTAGGACAGGGGTTGATGAGCAGTTCTTC.

J is TRBJ1-5 and V is TRBV4-2, with D unresolved. Trimming stripped 0 bases from V and 6 bases from J, with 12 bases between. Germline V gene data show CDR1 as LGHNA and CDR2 as YNFKEQ. The CDR3 extends over 15 amino acids. CDR3 sequence (DNA): TGTGCCAGCAGCCAAGACGGCGGGGAGGCTCAGCCCCAGCATTTT. Its translation: CASSQDGGEAQPQHF.

The genes are TRBV12-5 and TRBJ1-5; 7 bases line up with TRBD1. The CDR3 sequence is 12 residues long. Germline V gene lookup returns CDR1 LGHNT and CDR2 FRNRAP. The trim removed 10 bases at V and 5 bases at J, leaving 5 bases unmatched. CDR3 loop: CANKDRDQPQHF. The CDR3 DNA follows: TGTGCTAATAAAGACAGGGATCAGCCCCAGCATTTT.

The gene calls are TRBV19 and TRBJ2-7, with D possibly being TRBD1 (6 bases). The V end was cut by 5 bases, the J end by 4 bases, with 9 bases between. The CDR3 loop spans 12 amino acids. Germline assignment: CDR1 LNHDA and CDR2 SQIVND (reference sequence). CDR3 nucleotide sequence: TGTGCCAGTAGTCCACAGGGTTACGAGCAGTACTTC. It translates to CASSPQGYEQYF.

The gene calls are TRBV24-1 and TRBJ2-5; 10 nucleotides match TRBD1. The V segment lost 3 bases and the J segment 2 bases; nucleotides outside the gene matches: 2. The CDR3 contains 15 residues. The germline gives CDR1 KGHDR, CDR2 SFDVKD. The CDR3 region is CATSDAGQGQETQYF. The CDR3 coding sequence is TGTGCCACCAGTGATGCGGGACAGGGGCAAGAGACCCAGTACTTC.

The chain combines TRBV9 with TRBJ1-3; weak D call: TRBD1 (6 bases). Germline V lookup: CDR1 SGDLS, CDR2 YYNGEE. V was clipped by 4 bases and J by 2 bases, with 13 bases between them. The CDR3 length is 15 residues. The CDR3 protein is CASSISGAPGNTIYF. CDR3 bases: TGTGCCAGCAGCATCTCAGGGGCCCCTGGAAACACCATATATTTT.

The chain is built from TRBV19 and TRBJ2-7; 11 positions match TRBD1. The germline CDR1 and CDR2 sequences are LNHDA and SQIVND (reference sequence). V dropped 5 bases and J dropped 3; count of bases not matched to a gene: 3. The CDR3 is 14 amino acids. This CDR3 reads CASSAGTGGYEQYF. As DNA, the CDR3 is TGTGCCAGTAGTGCCGGGACAGGGGGCTACGAGCAGTACTTC.

The chain couples TRBV19 to TRBJ1-5; TRBD1 matches at 7 bases. This CDR3 contains 15 residues. Germline CDR1 LNHDA, CDR2 SQIVND (reference sequence). The ends lost 6 bases at V and 0 bases at J; junction bases unmatched: 5. The CDR3 here is CASRGGQDSNQPQHF. CDR3 coding DNA: TGTGCCAGTAGGGGAGGACAGGATAGCAATCAGCCCCAGCATTTT. The full variable domain, rest sourced from reference TRBV19 and TRBJ1-5, is DGGITQSPKYLFRKEGQNVTLSCEQNLNHDAMYWYRQDPGQGLRLIYYSQIVNDFQKGDIAEGYSVSREKKESFPLTVTSAQKNPTAFYLCASRGGQDSNQPQHFGDGTRLSIL.

In this sample, this clone turned up once. The gene calls are TRBV7-3 and TRBJ2-3; no reliable D call. Looked up from germline, CDR1 is SGHTA and CDR2 is FQGTGA. V was cut by 4 bases and J by 2 bases, with 10 bases left in between. The CDR3 totals 14 residues. The CDR3 DNA reads as TGTGCCAGCAGCTCTTGGTCAGTCACAGATACGCAGTATTTT. Residues: CASSSWSVTDTQYF.

This clone was seen only once. This rearrangement joins TRBV7-2 to TRBJ1-1, with 8 bases fitting TRBD1. The junction had 14 bases not matched to a gene; V was cut back by 2 bases and J by 0 bases. This CDR3 spans 19 amino acids. Germline loops: CDR1 SGHTA, CDR2 FQGNSA. In DNA, the CDR3 is TGTGCCAGCAGCTTAATGCCCCCAGGGGGCTATGGCATGAACACTGAAGCTTTCTTT. Its translation: CASSLMPPGGYGMNTEAFF.

The chain is built from TRBV29-1 and TRBJ2-1, with D possibly being TRBD1 (5 bases). Trimming took 6 bases from V and 10 from J, leaving 16 bases between them. The CDR3 has 12 residues. Germline V gives CDR1 SQVTM, CDR2 ANQGSEA. The CDR3 DNA sequence: TGCAGCGTGGGCGGAGCAGGGTGGGAGCAGTTCTTC. Its protein product is CSVGGAGWEQFF.

The chain carries TRBV12-5 and TRBJ2-2; TRBD2 matches 7 bases. Germline V gene sequence: CDR1 LGHNT, CDR2 FRNRAP. There are 18 residues in the CDR3. The V gene end was trimmed by 3 bases and the J gene end by 1 base; junction bases not matched to a gene: 11. CDR3 sequence (DNA): TGTGCTAGTGGTTTTGCCCACACTACTAGCGTGAACACCGGGGAGCTGTTTTTT. Residues: CASGFAHTTSVNTGELFF.

The V gene is TRBV7-9, the J gene TRBJ2-1; D gene ambiguous. Trimming left V 3 bases short and J 1 base short, with 10 bases between. Germline CDR1 reads SEHNR; CDR2 reads FQNEAQ (reference sequence). CDR3 size: 15 residues. The CDR3 region has the DNA TGTGCCAGCAGCTTCTTCCTCGGGTCCTACAATGAGCAGTTCTTC. This gives the protein CASSFFLGSYNEQFF.

The V call is TRBV6-2 or TRBV6-3, the J call TRBJ2-7; 15 bases fit TRBD2. Looked up from germline, CDR1 is MNHEY and CDR2 is SVGEGT. Unmatched junction bases numbered 10, after V lost 2 bases and J lost 2 bases. The CDR3 has 19 residues. The CDR3 spells CASSYHPGLAGGTTYEQYF. The CDR3 region has the DNA TGTGCCAGCAGTTACCACCCGGGACTAGCGGGAGGAACTACCTACGAGCAGTACTTC.

This clone was recorded only once. The gene calls are TRBV5-8 and TRBJ1-5; tentatively, D is TRBD1 (6 bases). Germline CDR1 SGHTS, CDR2 YDEGEE. Trimming took 4 bases from V and 3 from J, leaving 20 bases between them. This CDR3 has 17 amino acids. The CDR3 sequence is CASSAGQTRSFNQPQHF. CDR3 nucleotide sequence: TGTGCCAGCAGCGCCGGACAGACCCGATCCTTCAATCAGCCCCAGCATTTT.

This chain uses TRBV19 with TRBJ2-2; D gene ambiguous. Deletions cut 4 bases from V and 6 bases from J, with 9 bases between. The germline CDR1 and CDR2 sequences are LNHDA and SQIVND (reference sequence). The CDR3 runs to 13 residues. CDR3 in DNA: TGTGCCAGTAGTAAACCGGGTGCCGGGGAGCTGTTTTTT. It codes for CASSKPGAGELFF.

The rearrangement uses TRBV27 and TRBJ2-7; D remains ambiguous. Germline V lookup: CDR1 MNHEY, CDR2 SMNVEV (reference sequence). CDR3 length: 13 residues. V was clipped by 3 bases and J by 2 bases, with 8 bases between them. The CDR3 protein is CASSLSSAYEQYF. DNA of the CDR3: TGTGCCAGCAGTTTGTCATCAGCCTACGAGCAGTACTTC.

The V gene is TRBV28, the J gene TRBJ2-1, with D possibly being TRBD2 (5 bases). The CDR3 has 15 amino acids. CDR1 is MDHEN and CDR2 is SYDVKM in the germline V gene. Trimming removed 2 bases at V and 3 bases at J, with 11 bases between. CDR3 in DNA: TGTGCCAGCAGTTTACCACTGAGCGGCTACAATGAGCAGTTCTTC. As protein: CASSLPLSGYNEQFF.